Below are 5 T cell receptor beta chains sequenced from a single sample in a study of T cell repertoires in cytomegalovirus infection. One entry per CDR3 protein results from TCRdb running MiXCR on the reads. The repertoire includes fewer than 1,000,000 distinct CDR3 sequences, more than 25% of them detected once, and over 13% sits in the top ten. These receptors lack a known antigen. The sample here was cultured CD8+ T cells from PBMCs, taken from culture after CMV antigen stimulation. These receptors were obtained from a human donor in good health (CMV status not recorded). Some clones in this sample may be carry-over from other donors' samples.

V and J are TRBV6-2 or TRBV6-3 and TRBJ1-1, with D maybe TRBD1 (6 bases). The germline V gene encodes CDR1 MNHEY and CDR2 SVGEGT. V lost 3 bases and J lost 7, with 18 bases in between. CDR3 length: 15 amino acids. The CDR3 region is CASSYKPDKGGEAFF. The CDR3 nucleotides read TGTGCCAGCAGTTATAAACCGGACAAGGGGGGTGAAGCTTTCTTT.

The table lists this clonotype with a few counts. The chain employs TRBV6-1 and TRBJ2-3, with 13 bases matching TRBD2. Germline CDR1 MNHNS, CDR2 SASEGT. After removal of 6 bases from V and 1 base from J, the junction contained 10 bases not matched to a gene. The CDR3 contains 18 residues. CDR3 nucleotide sequence: TGTGCCAGCAGAGGGAGTTTTGGACTAGCGGGGGGCACAGATACGCAGTATTTT. Translating gives CASRGSFGLAGGTDTQYF.

This clonotype was counted a few times. CDR3 sequence (DNA): TGTGCCAGTACTCCCGATAGGCTATTATCTGAAGCTTTCTTT. Amino acids: CASTPDRLLSEAFF. The chain carries TRBV19 and TRBJ1-1; D gene uncertain. V was clipped by 7 bases and J by 6 bases, with 18 bases between them. The CDR3 is 14 residues long. Germline CDR1 LNHDA, CDR2 SQIVND (reference sequence).

This chain links TRBV27 with TRBJ2-1; D is possibly TRBD1 (6 bases). Germline V gene data show CDR1 as MNHEY and CDR2 as SMNVEV (reference sequence). Trimming shortened V by 7 bases and J by 4 bases, and 14 bases separated the two germline ends. The CDR3 contains 14 residues. In DNA form, the CDR3 reads TGTGCCAGCACGGGAACAGGGTTTTACAATGAGCAGTTCTTC. Protein product: CASTGTGFYNEQFF.

The chain employs TRBV9 and TRBJ1-5; the D is unclear. This CDR3 contains 16 residues. V dropped 4 bases and J dropped 3 bases, with 17 bases sitting between them. The germline V gene has CDR1 SGDLS and CDR2 YYNGEE. CDR3 nucleotides: TGTGCCAGCAGCCCCCGGGAGCGAGGGATCAATCAGCCCCAGCATTTT. Protein product: CASSPRERGINQPQHF.